This T cell receptor beta chain was captured by sequencing in a study of blood T cells in healthy people across ages. The study's findings and limits: Investigators treated diversity estimates from one million T cells as underestimates.

With regard to this clonotype: What it binds is unknown.

Germline loops: CDR1 DFQATT, CDR2 SNEGSKA (reference sequence). V lost 5 bases, J lost 5 bases, and 18 bases lay in between. This CDR3 is 14 amino acids long. Sample donors were healthy Caucasian individuals that came from Russia, aged roughly 6 to 95. Per individual sample, total RNA of at least 5.5 micrograms was extracted. Then a second PCR, running roughly 7 to 11 cycles, was carried out with a sample-barcoded 5' primer and a J-beta primer mix. Each cDNA molecule, via a template-switch adaptor with 12 random nucleotides, was tagged. TCRdb fed the 5' RACE reads into MiXCR, producing one record per CDR3 protein. The table shows about 800,000 distinct CDR3 sequences, with nearly 60% occurring only once.

This chain connects TRBV20-1 to TRBJ1-2; no definite D call. Source material: blood. The sequence was obtained from a man aged 25-45 years in good health. CDR3 amino acids: CSALPPSTGYGYTF. As DNA, the CDR3 is TGCAGTGCTCTTCCCCCCTCTACGGGTTATGGCTACACCTTC.